The 3 T cell receptor beta chains below all came from one sample that was sequenced in a study of memory CD4+ T cells and cytomegalovirus serostatus. Clones were read by immunoSEQ multiplex PCR, and TCRdb kept only the in-frame ones, dropping some. The sample carries 70,000 to 90,000 clones, 60% to 80% recorded once. Single viable CD3+CD4+CD8-CD45RO+ cells were sorted as the memory CD4+ T cells. Sequencing was done on a sample of memory CD4+ T cells from blood. The source of these receptors is an adult in good health and CMV-seropositive.

For this clone: The sample carries other DNA sequences with the same CDR3. The chain recombines TRBV2 with TRBJ1-1; 9 nucleotides align to TRBD1. The junction had 3 bases not matched to a gene; V was cut back by 3 bases and J by 4 bases. The CDR3 consists of 14 residues. The germline CDR1 and CDR2 sequences are SNHLY and FYNNEI. CDR3 sequence reads: CASSDMDRGTEAFF. The CDR3 DNA reads TGTGCCAGCAGTGACATGGACAGGGGCACTGAAGCTTTCTTT.

This chain links TRBV2 with TRBJ1-5; 8 bases fit TRBD1. V dropped 6 bases and J dropped 6; count of bases not matched to a gene: 10. The germline gives CDR1 SNHLY, CDR2 FYNNEI. The CDR3 runs 15 residues. In DNA, the CDR3 is TGTGCCAGCAGCACTGACAGGGGAGGAGGTCAGCCCCAGCATTTT. Protein product: CASSTDRGGGQPQHF.

The chain joins TRBV18 to TRBJ1-1; a possible D gene is TRBD1 (6 bases). The germline V gene has CDR1 KGHSH and CDR2 LQKENI. Trimming stripped 1 base from V and 0 bases from J, with 6 bases between. The CDR3 spans 14 residues. This CDR3 is CASSPQGVNTEAFF. Here the CDR3 DNA reads TGTGCCAGCTCACCACAGGGGGTGAACACTGAAGCTTTCTTT.